Given below is one T cell receptor (beta chain) in context. The authors ran a second PCR of about 7 to 11 cycles using a sample-barcoded 5' primer and a J-beta primer mix. Every cDNA was tagged by a template-switch adaptor with 12 random nucleotides. TCRdb itself ran the 5' RACE reads through MiXCR, one entry per CDR3 protein. The data show some 1.1 million distinct CDR3 sequences, approximately 38% seen once. This sample is drawn from a study of blood T cells in healthy people across ages. Study details: Capturing about one barcoded beta molecule per two T cells was achieved by template switching.

Unmatched junction bases numbered 9, after V lost 4 bases and J lost 4 bases. Germline CDR1 reads SNHLY; CDR2 reads FYNNEI. CDR3 length: 15 amino acids. The source is a man between 18 and 35 years old in good health. The rearrangement links TRBV2 to TRBJ1-2; 7 bases agree with TRBD1. Material for sequencing was blood. In nucleotides, the CDR3 is TGTGCCAGCAGTGTTCGACAGGGAAGTTCCTATGGCTACACCTTC. Amino acid sequence: CASSVRQGSSYGYTF. Variable domain in full (rest from reference TRBV2 and TRBJ1-2): EPEVTQTPSHQVTQMGQEVILRCVPISNHLYFYWYRQILGQKVEFLVSFYNNEISEKSEIFDDQFSVERPDGSNFTLKIRSTKLEDSAMYFCASSVRQGSSYGYTFGSGTRLTVV.